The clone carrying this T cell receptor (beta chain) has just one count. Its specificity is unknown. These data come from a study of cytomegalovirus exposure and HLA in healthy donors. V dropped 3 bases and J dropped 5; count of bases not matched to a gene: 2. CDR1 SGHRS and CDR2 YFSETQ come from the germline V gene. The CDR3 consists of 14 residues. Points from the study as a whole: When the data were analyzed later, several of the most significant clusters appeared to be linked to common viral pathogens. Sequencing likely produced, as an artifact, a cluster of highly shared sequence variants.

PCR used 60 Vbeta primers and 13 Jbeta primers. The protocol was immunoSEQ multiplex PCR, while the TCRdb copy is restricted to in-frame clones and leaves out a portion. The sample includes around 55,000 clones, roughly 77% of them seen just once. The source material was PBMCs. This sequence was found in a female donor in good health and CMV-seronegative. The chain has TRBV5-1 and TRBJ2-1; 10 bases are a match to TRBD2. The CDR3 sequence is CASSWTSGNNEQFF. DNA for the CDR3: TGCGCCAGCAGCTGGACTAGCGGTAACAATGAGCAGTTCTTC.